The 20 T cell receptor beta chains below all came from one sample that was sequenced in a study of chemoradiotherapy in HPV16-positive cancers (dated by TCRdb to between 2021 and 2022). To prepare the library, the immunoSEQ multiplex PCR assay was applied. TCRdb obtained this table from immuneACCESS and retained in-frame rearrangements with V and J assigned. These tables miss some clones; where compared with another copy, unresolved V genes account for less than half of the shortfall, and the remainder is unexplained. The sample contains about 15,000 clones, around nine tenths of them found a single time. The top ten clones comprise 3% to 4.5% of the sample. The sample in question was blood, obtained from a patient who underwent chemoradiotherapy. The receptors were sampled from a human donor with HPV-associated anogenital cancer.

This clone occurred a few times. Other DNA sequences of this sample code for an identical CDR3. V usage is TRBV2 and J usage is TRBJ1-5; D may be TRBD1 (6 bases). The CDR3 spans 13 residues. The V gene's germline CDR1 is SNHLY and CDR2 FYNNEI. Trimming left V 3 bases short and J 4 bases short, with 7 bases between. The CDR3 loop reads CASSETGNQPQHF. The CDR3 DNA reads as TGTGCCAGCAGTGAGACAGGTAATCAGCCCCAGCATTTT.

This clone came up once. J is TRBJ1-6 and V is TRBV5-5; D perhaps matches TRBD1 (5 bases). This CDR3 has 16 amino acids. Trimming pared 0 bases from V and 6 bases from J, leaving 13 bases between. Germline V gene sequence: CDR1 SGHKS, CDR2 YYEKEE (reference sequence). The CDR3 region has the DNA TGTGCCAGCAGCTTGGCCCCTGTACAGGCTAATTCACCCCTCCACTTT. Translation: CASSLAPVQANSPLHF.

The chain recombines TRBV5-1 with TRBJ2-1; D remains unclear. The length of the CDR3 is 12 residues. Germline V gene sequence: CDR1 SGHRS, CDR2 YFSETQ. V lost 1 base and J 7 bases, leaving 6 bases between the germline ends. The CDR3, as DNA: TGCGCCAGCAGCTTGTCCGGGAATGAGCAGTTCTTC. Its translation is CASSLSGNEQFF.

The chain is built from TRBV7-2 and TRBJ2-2; D is uncertain. Germline V CDR1 and CDR2: SGHTA, FQGNSA. Trimming left V 5 bases short and J 6 bases short, with 13 bases between. The CDR3 sequence is 14 residues long. CDR3 residues: CASSPGYFAGELFF. In nucleotides, the CDR3 is TGTGCCAGCAGCCCCGGTTATTTCGCCGGGGAGCTGTTTTTT. Using reference TRBV7-2 and TRBJ2-2 for the parts outside the CDR3, the full variable domain is GAGVSQSPSNKVTEKGKDVELRCDPISGHTALYWYRQSLGQGLEFLIYFQGNSAPDKSGLPSDRFSAERTGGSVSTLTIQRTQQEDSAVYLCASSPGYFAGELFFGEGSRLTVL.

Only one count was recorded for this clone. The chain has TRBV6-1 and TRBJ1-1; D ambiguous. The CDR3 runs 14 residues. In germline, CDR1 is MNHNS, CDR2 SASEGT. Trimming shortened V by 4 bases and J by 1 base, and 10 bases separated the two germline ends. The CDR3 here is CASSALRANTEAFF. The CDR3 nucleotides read TGTGCCAGCAGTGCATTGAGGGCGAACACTGAAGCTTTCTTT.

This CDR3 reads CAISDEARQPQHF. As DNA, the CDR3 is TGTGCCATCAGTGATGAGGCACGGCAGCCCCAGCATTTT. The rearrangement uses TRBV10-3 and TRBJ1-5; D unclear. The V gene's germline CDR1 is ENHRY and CDR2 SYGVKD. Trimming shortened V by 3 bases and J by 7 bases, and 10 bases separated the two germline ends. This CDR3 spans 13 amino acids.

V and J are TRBV19 and TRBJ1-1; maybe TRBD1 (5 bases). The CDR3 spans 14 residues. V was clipped by 3 bases and J by 4 bases, with 12 bases between them. Germline V lookup: CDR1 LNHDA, CDR2 SQIVND (reference sequence). The CDR3 bases are TGTGCCAGTAGTATTGGGGTGGGGCGCACTGAAGCTTTCTTT. Its translation: CASSIGVGRTEAFF.

The chain recombines TRBV27 with TRBJ2-7; possible D gene TRBD1, 6 bases. Germline V gives CDR1 MNHEY, CDR2 SMNVEV (reference sequence). Trimming took 5 bases from V and 2 from J, leaving 19 bases between them. The CDR3 is made up of 16 amino acids. The CDR3 DNA is TGTGCCAGCAGTACAATTCGAGGGGCAGGGGCCTACGAGCAGTACTTC. Translation gives CASSTIRGAGAYEQYF.

The chain carries TRBV19 and TRBJ1-2; 8 nucleotides align to TRBD1. V lost 6 bases to trimming and J lost 2 bases; unmatched junction nucleotides: 5. The CDR3 contains 14 residues. Germline CDR1 reads LNHDA; CDR2 reads SQIVND (reference sequence). The DNA for the CDR3 is TGTGCCAGTAGGCCACAGGGGGGGAACTATGGCTACACCTTC. Translated: CASRPQGGNYGYTF.

The rearrangement links TRBV6-5 to TRBJ1-5, with a possible D match to TRBD1 (6 bases). Germline CDR1 and CDR2: MNHEY and SVGAGI. Trimming removed 4 bases at V and 4 bases at J, with 11 bases between. The CDR3 sequence is 14 residues long. This chain's CDR3 is CASSSQGLNQPQHF. CDR3 sequence (DNA): TGTGCCAGCAGTTCGCAGGGGTTGAATCAGCCCCAGCATTTT.

The J gene is TRBJ2-1, the V gene TRBV14; TRBD2 might be the D (6 bases). The V end was cut by 4 bases, the J end by 6 bases, with 25 bases between. Germline CDR1 and CDR2: SGHDN and FVKESK. The length of the CDR3 is 18 residues. The CDR3 nucleotides read TGTGCCAGCAGCCGAGCCGATCCTACTAGCCCCGTGGGCAATGAGCAGTTCTTC. Residues: CASSRADPTSPVGNEQFF.

The rearrangement uses TRBV7-9 and TRBJ2-7, with D uncertain. The CDR3 is 12 residues long. V lost 5 bases and J 6 bases, leaving 11 bases between the germline ends. Germline V gives CDR1 SEHNR, CDR2 FQNEAQ (reference sequence). The CDR3 here is CASSPDRGEQYF. The CDR3 nucleotides read TGTGCCAGCAGCCCGGACCGCGGCGAGCAGTACTTC. Full variable domain (missing parts from reference TRBV7-9 and TRBJ2-7): DTGVSQNPRHKITKRGQNVTFRCDPISEHNRLYWYRQTLGQGPEFLTYFQNEAQLEKSRLLSDRFSAERPKGSFSTLEIQRTEQGDSAMYLCASSPDRGEQYFGPGTRLTVT.

The chain carries TRBV5-6 and TRBJ1-1; 7 nucleotides line up with TRBD1. The V segment lost 4 bases and the J segment 7 bases; nucleotides outside the gene matches: 7. CDR3 length equals 13 residues. Per germline, CDR1 SGHDT and CDR2 YYEEEE. The CDR3, as DNA: TGTGCCAGCAGCCCAAGGGGGCTAAGTGAAGCTTTCTTT. This translates into CASSPRGLSEAFF.

The rearrangement links TRBV28 to TRBJ2-1, with 8 bases identical to TRBD2. The CDR3 is 15 residues long. V shed 5 bases, J shed 7 bases, and the junction held 10 bases outside the gene matches. Germline CDR1 reads MDHEN; CDR2 reads SYDVKM. CDR3 protein: CASSPSGGAVNEQFF. The CDR3 bases are TGTGCCAGCAGTCCCAGCGGGGGAGCAGTTAATGAGCAGTTCTTC.

The gene calls are TRBV10-1 and TRBJ2-2; TRBD2 aligns across 7 bases. Germline V gene sequence: CDR1 WNHNN, CDR2 SYGVQD (reference sequence). The CDR3 consists of 15 residues. The junction had 0 bases not matched to a gene; V was cut back by 2 bases and J by 0 bases. In DNA, the CDR3 is TGCGCCAGCAGTGAGGGGGGGGCGAACACCGGGGAGCTGTTTTTT. It translates to CASSEGGANTGELFF.

The rearrangement joins TRBV19 to TRBJ2-1; TRBD2 agrees at 11 bases. Germline values: CDR1 LNHDA, CDR2 SQIVND (reference sequence). The CDR3 consists of 15 residues. V shed 1 base and J 6 bases; nucleotides not matched to a gene: 2. The CDR3 sequence: CASSIGLAGRNEQFF. DNA of the CDR3: TGTGCCAGTAGTATAGGACTAGCGGGACGCAATGAGCAGTTCTTC.

The V and J genes are TRBV2 and TRBJ1-1; 9 bases fit TRBD1. CDR3 length: 14 residues. Germline V gene lookup returns CDR1 SNHLY and CDR2 FYNNEI. V shed 6 bases, J shed 1 base, and the junction held 3 bases outside the gene matches. The CDR3 protein is CASRPGQGNTEAFF. In DNA form, the CDR3 reads TGTGCCAGCAGACCGGGACAGGGGAACACTGAAGCTTTCTTT.

DNA for the CDR3: TGTGCCTGGAGTGTAACCGGCGAGGGGACCCAGTACTTC. This encodes CAWSVTGEGTQYF. This chain connects TRBV30 to TRBJ2-5, with D possibly matching TRBD2 (5 bases). CDR3 length: 13 residues. V lost 0 bases to trimming and J lost 7 bases, with 12 bases between them. CDR1 GTSNPN and CDR2 SVGIG come from the germline V gene (reference sequence). Complete variable domain (other parts from reference TRBV30 and TRBJ2-5): SQTIHQWPATLVQPVGSPLSLECTVEGTSNPNLYWYRQAAGRGLQLLFYSVGIGQISSEVPQNLSASRPQDRQFILSSKKLLLSDSGFYLCAWSVTGEGTQYFGPGTRLLVL.

Only a few counts were recorded for this clone. This chain links TRBV28 with TRBJ2-5; the match to TRBD2 covers 10 bases. The CDR3 sequence is 15 residues long. CDR1 is MDHEN, CDR2 SYDVKM, per germline. Trimming at V came to 2 bases and at J to 5 bases, leaving 5 bases not matched to a gene. The CDR3 nucleotides are TGTGCCAGCAGTTTACGTAGCGGGAGGACGGAGACCCAGTACTTC. It yields the protein CASSLRSGRTETQYF.

This clone occurred once. This sequence joins TRBV6-1 and TRBJ1-2; no clear D. Trimming left V 1 base short and J 4 bases short, with 10 bases between. Germline values: CDR1 MNHNS, CDR2 SASEGT. There are 14 residues in the CDR3. The CDR3: CASSEVQQVYGYTF. As DNA, the CDR3 is TGTGCCAGCAGTGAAGTACAGCAAGTCTATGGCTACACCTTC.